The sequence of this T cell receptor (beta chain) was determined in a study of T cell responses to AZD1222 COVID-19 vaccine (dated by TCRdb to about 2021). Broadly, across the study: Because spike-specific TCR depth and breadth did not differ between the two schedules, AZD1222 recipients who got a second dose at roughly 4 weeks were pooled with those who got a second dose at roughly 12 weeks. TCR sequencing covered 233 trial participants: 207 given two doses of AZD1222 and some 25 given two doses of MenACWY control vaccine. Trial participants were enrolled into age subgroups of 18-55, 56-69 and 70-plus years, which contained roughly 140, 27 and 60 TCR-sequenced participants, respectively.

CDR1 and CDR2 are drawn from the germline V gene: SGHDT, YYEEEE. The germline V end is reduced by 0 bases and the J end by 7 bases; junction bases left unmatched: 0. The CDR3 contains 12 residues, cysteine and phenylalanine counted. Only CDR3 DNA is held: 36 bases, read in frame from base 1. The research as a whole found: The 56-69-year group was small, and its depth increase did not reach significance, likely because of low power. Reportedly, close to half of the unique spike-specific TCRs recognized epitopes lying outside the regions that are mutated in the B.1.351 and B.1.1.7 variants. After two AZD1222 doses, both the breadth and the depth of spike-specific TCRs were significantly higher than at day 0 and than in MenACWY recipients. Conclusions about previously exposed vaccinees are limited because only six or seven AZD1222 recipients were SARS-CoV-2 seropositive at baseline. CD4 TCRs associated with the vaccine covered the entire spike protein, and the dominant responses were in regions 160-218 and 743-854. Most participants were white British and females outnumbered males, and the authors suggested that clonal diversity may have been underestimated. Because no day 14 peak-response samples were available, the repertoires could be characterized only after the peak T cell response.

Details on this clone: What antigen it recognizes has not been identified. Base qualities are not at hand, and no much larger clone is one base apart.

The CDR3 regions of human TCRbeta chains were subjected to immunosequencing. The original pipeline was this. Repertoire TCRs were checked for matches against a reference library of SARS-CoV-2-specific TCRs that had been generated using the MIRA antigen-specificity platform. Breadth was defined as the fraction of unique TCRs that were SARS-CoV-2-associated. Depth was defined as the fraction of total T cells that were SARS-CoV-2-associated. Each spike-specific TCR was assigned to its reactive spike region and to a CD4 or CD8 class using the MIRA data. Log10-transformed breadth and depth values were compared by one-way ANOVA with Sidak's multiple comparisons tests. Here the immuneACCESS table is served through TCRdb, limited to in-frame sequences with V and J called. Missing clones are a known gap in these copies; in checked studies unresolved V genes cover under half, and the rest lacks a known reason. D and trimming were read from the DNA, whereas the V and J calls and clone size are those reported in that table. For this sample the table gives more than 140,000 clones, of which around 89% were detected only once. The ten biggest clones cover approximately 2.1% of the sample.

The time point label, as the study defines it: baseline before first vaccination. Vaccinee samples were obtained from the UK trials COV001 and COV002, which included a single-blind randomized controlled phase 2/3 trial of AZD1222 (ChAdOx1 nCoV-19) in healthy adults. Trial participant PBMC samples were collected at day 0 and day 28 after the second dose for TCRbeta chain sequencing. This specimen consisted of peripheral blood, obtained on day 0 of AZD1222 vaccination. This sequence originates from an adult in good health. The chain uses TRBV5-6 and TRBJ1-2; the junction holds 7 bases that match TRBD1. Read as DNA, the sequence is TGTGCCAGCAGCTTGGACAGGGGTGGCTACACCTTC. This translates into CASSLDRGGYTF.